This T cell receptor (beta chain) derives from a study of CD8 T cells in ankylosing spondylitis (dated by TCRdb to 2017 to 2019). At the level of the whole study: The study profiled T cell receptor beta repertoires in healthy donors and ankylosing spondylitis patients to find disease-linked TCR variants. Samples of peripheral blood were taken, and for ankylosing spondylitis patients, synovial fluid was collected as well. In total, the full study cohort was made up of roughly 110 healthy donors and 25 or so ankylosing spondylitis patients. What the work shows at the level of the full study, not this receptor alone: Significant enrichment of the disease-linked clones was reported in matched synovial fluid samples from ankylosing spondylitis patients. In peripheral blood, the disease-linked clones were found at relatively low frequencies and had a CD8+ phenotype. Some motif variants had previously been reported in the synovial fluid and blood of reactive arthritis patients, which suggests shared mechanisms of disease initiation. Blood from ankylosing spondylitis patients appeared to be characterized by a TCR beta motif made up of several highly homologous amino acid variants.

Regarding this clonotype: Its antigen is unknown. Nothing much larger sits one base from this clone, and base qualities are not available.

The germline V end is reduced by 0 bases and the J end by 0 bases; junction bases left unmatched: 4. Its CDR3 holds 16 amino acids, cysteine through phenylalanine. Of the read, only the CDR3 DNA is kept; its 48 bases are in frame from base 1. CDR1 is given as SGHRS and CDR2 as YFSETQ, both from the germline V gene. The instrument was an Illumina HiSeq 2500. TCR beta libraries were prepared by quantitative 5'-RACE with molecular barcodes. Per the source publication's procedure: A new computational method based on a probabilistic model of VDJ rearrangement was used to identify disease-linked TCR variants. In-frame beta chains were kept once TCRdb had trimmed the public reads at Q25 with fastp and called clones with MiXCR. Identical CDR3 proteins give one entry, which carries the most common genes and DNA. The V and J calls here are based on TCRdb, not the publication. In this sample the table shows about 840,000 distinct CDR3 sequences, roughly 12% of which occur a single time. The top ten clones comprise 0.51% of the sample.

Sequences were obtained from blood, either unsorted or a sorted T cell fraction (not recorded which). The sequence was obtained from a male donor with ankylosing spondylitis. The chain is made from TRBV5-1 and TRBJ2-3; 7 nucleotides in the junction match TRBD2. The sequenced DNA: TGCGCCAGCAGCTTGGACCCAGCGGGAAGCACAGATACGCAGTATTTT. Translated, it gives CASSLDPAGSTDTQYF.